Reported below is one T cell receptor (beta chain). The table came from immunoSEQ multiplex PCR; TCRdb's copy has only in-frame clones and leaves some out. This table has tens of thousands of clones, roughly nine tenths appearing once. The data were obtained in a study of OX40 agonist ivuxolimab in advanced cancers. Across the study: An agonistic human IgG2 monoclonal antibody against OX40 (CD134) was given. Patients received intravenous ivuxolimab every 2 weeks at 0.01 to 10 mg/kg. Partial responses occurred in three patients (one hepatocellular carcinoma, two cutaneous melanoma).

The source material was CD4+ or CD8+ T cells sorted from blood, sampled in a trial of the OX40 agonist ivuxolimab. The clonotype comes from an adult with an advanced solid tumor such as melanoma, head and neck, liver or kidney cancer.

The CDR3 protein is CATNAGWTGELFF. The CDR3 DNA reads TGTGCTACGAACGCGGGATGGACCGGGGAGCTGTTTTTT. The chain carries TRBV14 and TRBJ2-2, with D perhaps TRBD2 (6 bases). The CDR3 is made up of 13 amino acids. The germline V gene encodes CDR1 SGHDN and CDR2 FVKESK.